These T cell receptor beta chains were read from a single sample in a study of T-cell memory formation after mild COVID-19. TCRdb itself ran the 5' RACE reads through MiXCR, one entry per CDR3 protein. The repertoire holds 450,000 or so distinct CDR3 sequences, roughly 23% seen once, with around 12% in the top ten. The source material was PBMCs or a T cell subset sorted from them (not recorded which). These receptors all come from an adult woman who had mild COVID-19 (a few samples of this study predate the infection). Cell type and time point are not known. The conserved cysteine and the conserved F or W are not part of the CDR3 here.

v_call | cdr3_aa
TRBV2 | ASSGRLGGETQY
TRBV20-1 | SADAWDTQY
TRBV7-2 | ASSDDRGNSPLH
TRBV20-1 | CASIIRNSNQPQH
TRBV3-1 | ASSQDSSFYNEQF
TRBV14 | ASSWGRVNTGELF
TRBV5-1 | ASSLNRDGSYEQY
TRBV5-1 | ASSLSTGRVSYNEQF
TRBV6-6 | ASSLVQGANTEAF
TRBV27 | ASSPRRYRGPNETLF
TRBV20-1 | SASDGDDTQY
TRBV6-2/TRBV6-3 | ASSLPRPTYEQY
TRBV27 | ASSPGTFRETQY
TRBV5-1 | ASSAAGGPETQY
TRBV19 | ASRESGQETQY
TRBV4-1 | ASFGGGTNEQF